This TCR beta chain was profiled in a study of blood T cell repertoires in COVID-19. As for the study in general: PBMCs, B-cell-depleted T cells, or T cells were the source of the cDNA or gDNA that made up the material.

Sequencing used immunoSEQ multiplex PCR; TCRdb keeps in-frame clones, though not all of them. The table lists about 210,000 clones, approximately 80% of them singletons. The CDR3 spans 15 residues. Germline V gene data show CDR1 as KGHSY and CDR2 as FQNENV. Trimming shortened V by 0 bases and J by 0 bases, and 8 bases separated the two germline ends. Those enrolled in Seattle joined during active infection and were followed longitudinally afterward. The source material was peripheral blood. The V and J genes are TRBV16 and TRBJ1-1; no reliable D call. This clonotype originated in a woman of 80 years or more with COVID-19, enrolled during active disease. CDR3 residues: CASSQSWQLNTEAFF. The DNA for the CDR3 is TGTGCCAGCAGCCAATCTTGGCAATTGAACACTGAAGCTTTCTTT.